This is a list of T cell receptor beta chains from one sample in a study of shared clonotypes between healthy human individuals. Only in-frame clones appear in the TCRdb table, and some are missing; sequencing was by immunoSEQ multiplex PCR. The data hold about 2.1 million clones, with around 93% observed a single time. Sequenced material: naive CD8+ T cells from PBMCs. Receptors originate from a young man in good health. Some clones in this sample may be carry-over from other donors' samples. CDR3s include the opening cysteine and the closing phenylalanine or tryptophan. A D gene is named only where the DNA matches it firmly. Some rows have no size entry. The others give once, few or many, or a class for an expanded clone.

clone size	V gene	D gene	CDR3 length	J gene	CDR3 protein	CDR3 DNA
-	TRBV5-1	-	16	TRBJ1-1	CASSFGSGKYSTEAFF	TGCGCCAGCAGCTTCGGTTCAGGAAAATATAGCACTGAAGCTTTCTTT
-	TRBV14	-	12	TRBJ2-7	CASSQSFHEQYF	TGTGCCAGCAGCCAAAGCTTCCACGAGCAGTACTTC
-	TRBV6-1	-	11	TRBJ2-1	CASRGGSEQFF	TGTGCCAGCAGAGGGGGGAGTGAGCAGTTCTTC
-	TRBV2	TRBD2	18	TRBJ2-1	CASSDPTSGSLSYNEQFF	TGTGCCAGCAGCGATCCGACTAGCGGGAGCCTGTCCTACAATGAGCAGTTCTTC
-	TRBV7-9	TRBD2	14	TRBJ2-3	CATREGRGTDTQYF	TGTGCCACCCGGGAGGGCCGAGGCACAGATACGCAGTATTTT
-	TRBV15	TRBD1	16	TRBJ2-7	CATSGRDRASSYEQYF	TGTGCCACCAGCGGCCGCGACAGGGCGAGCTCCTACGAGCAGTACTTC
-	TRBV13	-	14	TRBJ2-3	CASSWETSTDTQYF	TGTGCCAGCAGCTGGGAAACTAGCACAGATACGCAGTATTTT
once	TRBV2	-	13	TRBJ2-7	CASEGGSSYEQYF	TGTGCCAGCGAGGGGGGCAGCTCCTACGAGCAGTACTTC
once	TRBV5-6	-	13	TRBJ2-1	CASSPGLANEQFF	TGTGCCAGCAGCCCCGGTTTGGCCAATGAGCAGTTCTTC
-	TRBV9	-	15	TRBJ2-1	CASSVGLNSYNEQFF	TGTGCCAGCAGCGTAGGGTTAAACTCTTACAATGAGCAGTTCTTC
-	TRBV10-3	TRBD1	15	TRBJ1-5	CAISDDPGGFQPQHF	TGTGCCATCAGTGATGACCCAGGGGGTTTTCAGCCCCAGCATTTT
-	TRBV5-1	TRBD1	18	TRBJ2-4	CASSKKGTDRAAKNIQYF	TGCGCCAGCAGTAAAAAAGGGACCGACAGGGCAGCCAAAAACATTCAGTACTTC
-	TRBV7-9	-	13	TRBJ1-1	CASSLSSDPWTFF	TGTGCCAGCAGCTTGTCCTCCGATCCCTGGACTTTCTTT
-	TRBV7-9	-	15	TRBJ1-2	CASSLGHPAGYGYTF	TGTGCCAGCAGCCTGGGACACCCGGCCGGCTATGGCTACACCTTC
-	TRBV21-1	-	21	TRBJ2-7	CASSRTGTAKHKKVNTYEQYF	TGTGCCAGCAGCAGAACAGGGACAGCAAAACACAAAAAAGTTAACACCTACGAGCAGTACTTC
-	TRBV5-1	-	13	TRBJ2-7	CASSYGSAYEQYF	TGCGCCAGCAGCTACGGGAGCGCCTACGAGCAGTACTTC
-	TRBV7-9	TRBD1	16	TRBJ1-2	CASSHPRTGGNYGYTF	TGTGCCAGCAGCCACCCCCGGACAGGCGGGAACTATGGCTACACCTTC
-	TRBV10-2	-	15	TRBJ2-3	CASSATGIHTDTQYF	TGCGCCAGCAGCGCCACAGGGATCCACACAGATACGCAGTATTTT
once	TRBV7-8	TRBD2	17	TRBJ2-1	CASSDKMAGGVYNEQFF	TGTGCCAGCAGCGATAAAATGGCGGGAGGGGTCTACAATGAGCAGTTCTTC
-	TRBV28	-	15	TRBJ2-1	CASSFRNPVANEQFF	TGTGCCAGCAGTTTTCGGAACCCAGTCGCAAATGAGCAGTTCTTC
-	TRBV27	TRBD2	13	TRBJ2-1	CASIAGGTNEQFF	TGTGCCAGCATAGCGGGTGGGACCAATGAGCAGTTCTTC
-	TRBV4-3	-	17	TRBJ1-1	CASSQDGGGQGNTEAFF	TGCGCCAGCAGCCAAGATGGGGGGGGGCAAGGGAACACTGAAGCTTTCTTT
-	TRBV4-1	TRBD1	15	TRBJ2-5	CASSQLQGAPETQYF	TGCGCCAGCAGCCAATTACAGGGGGCGCCGGAGACCCAGTACTTC
-	TRBV7-9	TRBD2	15	TRBJ2-1	CASRPKLAGGGEQFF	TGTGCCAGCAGACCTAAACTAGCGGGAGGCGGTGAGCAGTTCTTC
-	TRBV7-6	TRBD1	20	TRBJ2-6	CASSGVSGTGALGGANVLTF	TGTGCCAGCAGCGGAGTGAGTGGGACAGGGGCCCTGGGGGGGGCCAACGTCCTGACTTTC
-	TRBV10-1	-	15	TRBJ2-5	CASSEGARTQETQYF	TGCGCCAGCAGTGAGGGGGCGCGAACACAAGAGACCCAGTACTTC